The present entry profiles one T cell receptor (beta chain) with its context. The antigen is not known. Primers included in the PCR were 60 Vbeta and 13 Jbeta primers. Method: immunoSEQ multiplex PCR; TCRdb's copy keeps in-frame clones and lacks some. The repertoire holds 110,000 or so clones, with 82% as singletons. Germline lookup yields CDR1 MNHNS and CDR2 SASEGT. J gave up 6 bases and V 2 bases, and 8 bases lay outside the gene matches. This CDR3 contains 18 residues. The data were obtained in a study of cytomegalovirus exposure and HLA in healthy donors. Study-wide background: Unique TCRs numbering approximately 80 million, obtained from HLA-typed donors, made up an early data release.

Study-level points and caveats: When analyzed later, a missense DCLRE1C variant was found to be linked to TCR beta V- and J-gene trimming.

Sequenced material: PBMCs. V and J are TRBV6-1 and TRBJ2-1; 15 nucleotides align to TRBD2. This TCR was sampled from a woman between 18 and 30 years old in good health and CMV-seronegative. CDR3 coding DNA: TGTGCCAGCAGTGAAATTGAAGGACTAGCGGGAGGGCTCAATGAGCAGTTCTTC. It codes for CASSEIEGLAGGLNEQFF.